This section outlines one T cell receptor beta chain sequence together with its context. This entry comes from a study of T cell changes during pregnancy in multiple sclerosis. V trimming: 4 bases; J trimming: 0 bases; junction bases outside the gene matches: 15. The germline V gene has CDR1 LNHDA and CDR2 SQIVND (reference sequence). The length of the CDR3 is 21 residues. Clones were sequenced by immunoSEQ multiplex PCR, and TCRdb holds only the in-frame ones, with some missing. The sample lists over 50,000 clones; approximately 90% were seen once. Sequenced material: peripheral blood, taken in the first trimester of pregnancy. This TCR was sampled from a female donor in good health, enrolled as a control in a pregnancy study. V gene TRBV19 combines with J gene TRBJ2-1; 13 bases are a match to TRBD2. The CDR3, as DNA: TGTGCCAGTAGTAAGCACATACCGGGACTAGCGGGGCCTGACTCCTACAATGAGCAGTTCTTC. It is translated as CASSKHIPGLAGPDSYNEQFF.